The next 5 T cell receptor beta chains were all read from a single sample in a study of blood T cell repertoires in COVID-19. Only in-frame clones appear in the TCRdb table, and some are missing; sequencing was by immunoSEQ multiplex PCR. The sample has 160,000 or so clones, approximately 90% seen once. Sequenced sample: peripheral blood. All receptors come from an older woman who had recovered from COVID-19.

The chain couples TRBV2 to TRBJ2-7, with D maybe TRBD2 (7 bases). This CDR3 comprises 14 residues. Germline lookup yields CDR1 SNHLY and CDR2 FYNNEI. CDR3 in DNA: TGTGCGGCCCGGGGGGCGACAAGCTCCTACGAGCAGTACTTC. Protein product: CAARGATSSYEQYF.

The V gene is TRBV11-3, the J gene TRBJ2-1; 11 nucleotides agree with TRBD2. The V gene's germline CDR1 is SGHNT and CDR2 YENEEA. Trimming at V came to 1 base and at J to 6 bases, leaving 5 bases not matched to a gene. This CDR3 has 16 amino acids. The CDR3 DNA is TGTGCCAGCAGCTTAGGAGCTAGCGGGGGGTTCAATGAGCAGTTCTTC. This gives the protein CASSLGASGGFNEQFF.

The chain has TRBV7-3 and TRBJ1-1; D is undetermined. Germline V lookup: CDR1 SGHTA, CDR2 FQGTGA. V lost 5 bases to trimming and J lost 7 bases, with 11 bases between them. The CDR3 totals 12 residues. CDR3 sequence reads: CASSGEDGEAFF. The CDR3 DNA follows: TGTGCCAGCAGCGGGGAGGACGGTGAAGCTTTCTTT.

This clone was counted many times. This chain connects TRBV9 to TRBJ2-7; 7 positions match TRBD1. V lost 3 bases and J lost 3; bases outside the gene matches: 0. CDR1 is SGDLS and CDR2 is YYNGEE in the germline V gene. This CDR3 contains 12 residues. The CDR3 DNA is TGTGCCAGCAGCGGACAGGGCTACGAGCAGTACTTC. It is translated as CASSGQGYEQYF.

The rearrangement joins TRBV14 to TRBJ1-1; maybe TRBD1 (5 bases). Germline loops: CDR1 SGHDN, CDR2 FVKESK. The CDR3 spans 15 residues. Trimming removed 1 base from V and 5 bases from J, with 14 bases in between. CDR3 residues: CASSQGLGRGTEAFF. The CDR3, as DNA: TGTGCCAGCAGCCAAGGACTAGGGCGGGGGACTGAAGCTTTCTTT.